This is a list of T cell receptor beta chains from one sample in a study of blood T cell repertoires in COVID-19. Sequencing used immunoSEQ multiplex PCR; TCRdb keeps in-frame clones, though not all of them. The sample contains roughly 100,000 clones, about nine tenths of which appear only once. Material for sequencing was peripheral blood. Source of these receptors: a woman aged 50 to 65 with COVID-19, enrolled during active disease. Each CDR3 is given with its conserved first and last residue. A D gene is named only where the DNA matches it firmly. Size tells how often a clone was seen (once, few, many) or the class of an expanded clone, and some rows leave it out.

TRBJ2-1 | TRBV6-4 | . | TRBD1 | TGTGCCAGCAGTTCGACAGGGGGTTCCTACAATGAGCAGTTCTTC | CASSSTGGSYNEQFF
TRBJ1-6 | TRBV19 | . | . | TGTGCCAGCAAATCCAGGGGCTCGTATAATTCACCCCTCCACTTT | CASKSRGSYNSPLHF
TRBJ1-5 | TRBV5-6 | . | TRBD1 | TGTGCCAGCAGACGGACAGGGGACGGCAATCAGCCCCAGCATTTT | CASRRTGDGNQPQHF
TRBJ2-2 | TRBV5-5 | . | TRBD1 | TGTGCCAGCAGCTTGCACTCCGGGACAGGGGGCACCGGGGAGCTGTTTTTT | CASSLHSGTGGTGELFF
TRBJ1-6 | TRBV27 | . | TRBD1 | TGTGCCAGCAGTTTATTTGTAACAGGGGGCTCTAATTCACCCCTCCACTTT | CASSLFVTGGSNSPLHF
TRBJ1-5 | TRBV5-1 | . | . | TGCGCCAGCAGCTTGGGGGGCCATCAGCCCCAGCATTTT | CASSLGGHQPQHF
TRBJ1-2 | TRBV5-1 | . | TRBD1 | TGCGCCAGCAGCCTATTTTTGGGGACAGGGAACACCTTC | CASSLFLGTGNTF
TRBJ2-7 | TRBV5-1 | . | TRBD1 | TGCGCCAGCAGCTTGGGACAGGGAGCTATTGAGCAGTACTTC | CASSLGQGAIEQYF
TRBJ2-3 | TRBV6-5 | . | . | TGTGCCAGCAGTACATTAGCCTACTCCGCAGATACGCAGTATTTT | CASSTLAYSADTQYF
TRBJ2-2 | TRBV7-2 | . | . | TGTGCCAGCAGCTTAGTGTCGTACAGGGACCCCGCCGGGGAGCTGTTTTTT | CASSLVSYRDPAGELFF
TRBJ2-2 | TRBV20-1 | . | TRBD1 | TGCAGTGCTAGTCCCCGTTCACCACCCCCCCGACCGGGACAGGGGGCACCCGGGGAGCTGTTTTTT | CSASPRSPPPRPGQGAPGELFF
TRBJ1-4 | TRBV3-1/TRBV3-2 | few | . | TGTGCCAGCAGACGGGGGGGCGTGGGGAACGAAAAACTGTTTTTT | CASRRGGVGNEKLFF
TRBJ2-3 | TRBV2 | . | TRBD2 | TGTGCCAGCAGTGAAATAGCGGGGGGAACAGATACGCAGTATTTT | CASSEIAGGTDTQYF
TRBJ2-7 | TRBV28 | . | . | TGTGCCAGCAGCCGGGTCCGACCTCGGAACGAGCAGTACTTC | CASSRVRPRNEQYF
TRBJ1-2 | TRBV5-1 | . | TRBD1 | TGCGCCAGCAGCTCCGGACAGGGACCCTATGGCTACACCTTC | CASSSGQGPYGYTF
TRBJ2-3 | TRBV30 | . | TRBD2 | TGTGCCTGGAGTAGGGCGGGACCGGGAGGCAGGGATACGCAGTATTTT | CAWSRAGPGGRDTQYF
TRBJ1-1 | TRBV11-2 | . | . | TGTGCCAGCAGCATCCCCTTGGCAGGGGCTGAAGCTTTCTTT | CASSIPLAGAEAFF
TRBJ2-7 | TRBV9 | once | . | TGTGCCAGCAGCGTAGATCCGGGTACCTACGAGCAGTACTTC | CASSVDPGTYEQYF
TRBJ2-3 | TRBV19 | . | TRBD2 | TGTGCCAGTAGTGAGGGTAGCGGGTATAGCACAGATACGCAGTATTTT | CASSEGSGYSTDTQYF
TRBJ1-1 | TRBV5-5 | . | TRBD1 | TGTGCCAGCAGCCTCACAGGGGTGAACACTGAAGCTTTCTTT | CASSLTGVNTEAFF
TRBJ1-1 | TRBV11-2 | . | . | TGTGCCAGCAGCTTAGTGGTTCGGACTGAAGCTTTCTTT | CASSLVVRTEAFF
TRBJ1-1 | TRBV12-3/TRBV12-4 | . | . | TGTGCCAGCAGTTTAGGAGGGATTGAAGCTTTCTTT | CASSLGGIEAFF